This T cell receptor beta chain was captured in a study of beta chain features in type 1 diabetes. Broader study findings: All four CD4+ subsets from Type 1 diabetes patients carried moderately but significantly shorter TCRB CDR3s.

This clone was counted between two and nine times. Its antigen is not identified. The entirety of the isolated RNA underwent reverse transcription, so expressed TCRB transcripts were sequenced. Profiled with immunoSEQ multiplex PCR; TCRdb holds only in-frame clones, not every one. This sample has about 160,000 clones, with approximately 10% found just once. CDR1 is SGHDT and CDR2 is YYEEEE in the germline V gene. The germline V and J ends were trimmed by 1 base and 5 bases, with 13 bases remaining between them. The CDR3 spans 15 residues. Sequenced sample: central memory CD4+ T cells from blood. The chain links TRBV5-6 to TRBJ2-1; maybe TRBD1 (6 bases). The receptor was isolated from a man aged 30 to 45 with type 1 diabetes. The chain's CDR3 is CASSLTGHPNNEQFF. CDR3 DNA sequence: TGTGCCAGCAGCTTGACGGGACACCCTAACAATGAGCAGTTCTTC.